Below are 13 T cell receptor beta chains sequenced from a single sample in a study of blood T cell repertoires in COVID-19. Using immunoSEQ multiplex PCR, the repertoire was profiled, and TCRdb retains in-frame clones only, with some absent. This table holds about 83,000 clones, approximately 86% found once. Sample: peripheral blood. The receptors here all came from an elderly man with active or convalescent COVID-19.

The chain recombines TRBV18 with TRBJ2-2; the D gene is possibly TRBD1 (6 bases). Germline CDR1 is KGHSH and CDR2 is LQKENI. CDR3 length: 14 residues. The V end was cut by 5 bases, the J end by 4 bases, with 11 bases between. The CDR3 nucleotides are TGTGCCAGCTCATCACTACAGGGCACCGGGGAGCTGTTTTTT. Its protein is CASSSLQGTGELFF.

CDR3 residues: CASSLVGSGVYNEQFF. CDR3 bases: TGTGCCAGCAGCTTGGTCGGTAGCGGGGTTTACAATGAGCAGTTCTTC. This chain uses TRBV5-6 with TRBJ2-1; TRBD2 aligns across 8 bases. Germline CDR1 SGHDT, CDR2 YYEEEE. V shed 0 bases and J 4 bases; nucleotides not matched to a gene: 6. There are 16 residues in the CDR3.

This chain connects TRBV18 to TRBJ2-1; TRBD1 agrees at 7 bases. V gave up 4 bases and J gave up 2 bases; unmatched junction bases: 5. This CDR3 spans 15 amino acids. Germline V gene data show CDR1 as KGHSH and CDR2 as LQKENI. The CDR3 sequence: CASSRGGLPYNEQFF. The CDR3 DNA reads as TGTGCCAGCTCACGAGGGGGCTTGCCCTACAATGAGCAGTTCTTC.

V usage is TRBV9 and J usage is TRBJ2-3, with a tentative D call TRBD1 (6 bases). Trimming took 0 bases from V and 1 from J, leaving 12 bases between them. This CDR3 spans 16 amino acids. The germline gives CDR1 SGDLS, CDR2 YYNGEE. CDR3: CASSVAPGVGTDTQYF. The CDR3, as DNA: TGTGCCAGCAGCGTAGCCCCAGGGGTGGGCACAGATACGCAGTATTTT.

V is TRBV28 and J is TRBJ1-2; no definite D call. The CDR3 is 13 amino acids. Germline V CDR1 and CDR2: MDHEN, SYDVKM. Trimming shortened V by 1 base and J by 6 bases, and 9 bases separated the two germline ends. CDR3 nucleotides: TGTGCCAGCAGTTTATCGGGAATGAATGGCTACACCTTC. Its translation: CASSLSGMNGYTF.

The CDR3 coding sequence is TGTGCCAGCTCACCAAACAGGGACAACACCGGGGAGCTGTTTTTT. It codes for CASSPNRDNTGELFF. The chain carries TRBV18 and TRBJ2-2, with a tentative D call TRBD1 (6 bases). V lost 2 bases to trimming and J lost 2 bases, with 9 bases between them. CDR3 length: 15 amino acids. Germline CDR1 reads KGHSH; CDR2 reads LQKENI.

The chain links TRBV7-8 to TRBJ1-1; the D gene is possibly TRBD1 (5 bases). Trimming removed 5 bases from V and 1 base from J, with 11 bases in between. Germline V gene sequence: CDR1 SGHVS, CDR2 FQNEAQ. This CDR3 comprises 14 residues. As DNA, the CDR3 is TGTGCCAGCAGCCGACGTCAGGGGAACACTGAAGCTTTCTTT. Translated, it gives CASSRRQGNTEAFF.

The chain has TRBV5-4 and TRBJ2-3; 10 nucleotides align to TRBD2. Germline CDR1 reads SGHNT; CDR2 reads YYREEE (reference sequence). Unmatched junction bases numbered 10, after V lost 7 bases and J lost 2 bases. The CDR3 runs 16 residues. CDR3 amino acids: CASRPKGLADTDTQYF. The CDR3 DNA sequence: TGTGCCAGCCGCCCAAAAGGACTAGCGGACACAGATACGCAGTATTTT.

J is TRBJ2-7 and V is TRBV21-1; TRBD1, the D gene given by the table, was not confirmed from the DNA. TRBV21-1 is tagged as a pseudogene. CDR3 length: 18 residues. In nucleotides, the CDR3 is TGTGCCAGCAGCAAAAGTAAACTCCGGGACAGAGGATCCTACGAGCAGTACGTC. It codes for CASSKSKLRDRGSYEQYV.

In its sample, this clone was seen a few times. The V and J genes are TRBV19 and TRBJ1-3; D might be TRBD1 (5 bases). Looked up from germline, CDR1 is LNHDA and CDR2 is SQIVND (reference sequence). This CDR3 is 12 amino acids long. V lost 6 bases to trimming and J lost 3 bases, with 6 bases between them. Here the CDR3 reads CASRGLGNTIYF. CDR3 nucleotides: TGTGCCAGTAGGGGGCTTGGAAACACCATATATTTT.

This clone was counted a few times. CDR3 in amino acids: CASSLRGGTTSHF. The CDR3 coding sequence is TGTGCCAGCAGCTTAAGGGGGGGAACGACCTCGCATTTT. This chain uses TRBV28 with TRBJ1-5; possible D gene TRBD1, 6 bases. Germline CDR1 and CDR2: MDHEN and SYDVKM. The CDR3 is made up of 13 amino acids. The ends were cut back, 6 bases at V and 15 bases at J, with 21 bases in the middle.

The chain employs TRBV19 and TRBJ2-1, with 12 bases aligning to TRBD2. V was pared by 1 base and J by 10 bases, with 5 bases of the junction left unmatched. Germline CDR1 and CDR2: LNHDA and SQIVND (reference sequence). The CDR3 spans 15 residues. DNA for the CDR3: TGTGCCAGTAGTATAGGGACTAGCGGGATGCTGGAGCAGTTCTTC. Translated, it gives CASSIGTSGMLEQFF.

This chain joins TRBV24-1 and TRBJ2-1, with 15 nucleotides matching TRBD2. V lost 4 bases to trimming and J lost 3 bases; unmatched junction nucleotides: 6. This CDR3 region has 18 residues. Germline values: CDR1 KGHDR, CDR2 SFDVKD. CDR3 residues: CATSEPGLAGGNYNEQFF. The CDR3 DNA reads TGTGCCACCAGTGAGCCGGGACTAGCGGGAGGTAACTACAATGAGCAGTTCTTC.